Shown below are 27 T cell receptor beta chains from a single sample sequenced in a study of naive and memory T cell subsets (dated by TCRdb to about 2017). Library method: UMI-ligation and nested PCR. TCRdb lists the instrument as Illumina MiSeq. The beta constant-region primer consisted of an equimolar mixture of two oligonucleotides that together covered TRBC1 and TRBC2. The ligated cDNA went through four rounds of PCR with nested alpha and beta constant-region primers together with the SP2 primer. The raw public reads went through TCRdb reprocessing: fastp at Q25, MiXCR clone calling, in-frame beta chains kept. Records with the same CDR3 protein are collapsed into one entry carrying the most frequent genes and DNA. This sample comprises under 150,000 distinct CDR3 sequences, approximately 20% of them detected only once. The top ten clones comprise about 0.63% of the sample. Overall study results and their limits: A few larger clonotypes were found in naive repertoires, especially CD8, and these larger clonotypes were possibly memory cells re-expressing CD45RA.

The antigens of these receptors remain unknown. The sequenced sample consisted of naive CD8+ T cells from blood. The intended sense of this specimen's cell subset or site label: naive T cells, CD45RA high CD27+. The receptors shown here come from a human donor in good health.

This chain uses TRBV11-2 with TRBJ2-1, with a weak D call TRBD1 (6 bases). CDR3 length equals 14 residues. With 7 bases removed from V and 1 base from J, the gap between germline ends came to 11 bases. The germline CDR1 and CDR2 sequences are SGHAT and FQNNGV. CDR3: CASKPGASYNEQFF. DNA for the CDR3: TGTGCCAGCAAACCAGGGGCTTCCTACAATGAGCAGTTCTTC.

The CDR3 nucleotides are TGTGCCACCAGTGTAGGGCGGCAGGGCTACACAGATACGCAGTATTTT. Translation gives CATSVGRQGYTDTQYF. The rearrangement joins TRBV24-1 to TRBJ2-3, with D possibly TRBD1 on 5 matching bases. Trimming shortened V by 5 bases and J by 2 bases, and 16 bases separated the two germline ends. Germline V lookup: CDR1 KGHDR, CDR2 SFDVKD. There are 16 residues in the CDR3.

There are a few counts of this clonotype. This chain links TRBV9 with TRBJ2-1, with TRBD2 identical over 10 bases. CDR1 is SGDLS and CDR2 is YYNGEE in the germline V gene. The V segment lost 0 bases and the J segment 7 bases; nucleotides outside the gene matches: 7. The CDR3 extends over 16 amino acids. The CDR3 nucleotides read TGTGCCAGCAGCGTAGAGGGAGCGGGAGGGTATAATGAGCAGTTCTTC. Protein: CASSVEGAGGYNEQFF.

This clonotype has a handful of counts. The rearrangement links TRBV12-3 or TRBV12-4 to TRBJ2-5, with a weak D call TRBD2 (5 bases). The CDR3 spans 12 residues. V gave up 5 bases and J gave up 4 bases, with 8 bases separating them. Written as DNA, the CDR3 is TGTGCCAGCAGTCCCAGCGGAGAGACCCAGTACTTC. This codes for CASSPSGETQYF.

The V gene is TRBV9, the J gene TRBJ1-1; D ambiguous. Germline CDR1 and CDR2: SGDLS and YYNGEE. This CDR3 region has 14 residues. The V and J ends lost 6 bases and 6 bases respectively, with 18 bases between them. The CDR3 region is CASTPNGVGAEAFF. DNA for the CDR3: TGTGCCAGCACCCCCAATGGGGTTGGGGCTGAAGCTTTCTTT.

V and J are TRBV10-3 and TRBJ2-5; TRBD1 agrees at 7 bases. The germline CDR1 and CDR2 sequences are ENHRY and SYGVKD. This CDR3 is built from 13 residues. J lost 5 bases, V lost 7 bases, and 7 bases had no gene match. The CDR3 DNA sequence: TGTGCCATCACCGACAGGGTAGGGGAGACCCAGTACTTC. This translates into CAITDRVGETQYF.

This chain links TRBV7-2 with TRBJ2-1; D not resolved. The CDR3 spans 13 residues. Per the germline V gene, CDR1 is SGHTA and CDR2 is FQGNSA. The V end lost 5 bases, the J end lost 5 bases, and 10 bases lay between the germline ends. CDR3 DNA: TGTGCCAGCAGCATCCTCCGGGACAATGAGCAGTTCTTC. This encodes CASSILRDNEQFF.

The table lists this clonotype with a few counts. The chain has TRBV2 and TRBJ1-2; no clear D. The germline V gene encodes CDR1 SNHLY and CDR2 FYNNEI. CDR3 size: 14 residues. Trimming took off 8 bases at V and 2 bases at J, with 15 bases between the two ends. CDR3 nucleotide sequence: TGTGCCAGCCTCCCAGAGACGGGCAACTATGGCTACACCTTC. Translated: CASLPETGNYGYTF.

V gene TRBV7-8 combines with J gene TRBJ2-5; 8 bases fit TRBD2. The CDR3 has 14 residues. V lost 4 bases and J lost 4; bases outside the gene matches: 5. Germline CDR1 is SGHVS and CDR2 is FQNEAQ. The CDR3 sequence: CASSSPAGGETQYF. The CDR3 bases are TGTGCCAGCAGCTCACCGGCGGGGGGAGAGACCCAGTACTTC.

This clonotype was seen repeatedly, ten times or more. The genes are TRBV29-1 and TRBJ1-1; D is undetermined. V was shortened by 6 bases and J by 0 bases, with 14 bases between the two germline ends. CDR1 and CDR2 from the germline V gene are SQVTM and ANQGSEA. This CDR3 comprises 14 residues. The CDR3 is CSVDLDGMNTEAFF. In DNA, the CDR3 is TGCAGCGTCGACCTCGACGGGATGAACACTGAAGCTTTCTTT.

The rearrangement joins TRBV29-1 to TRBJ2-1; perhaps TRBD2 as D (5 bases). Trimming cost V 4 bases and J 4 bases, with 14 bases left between them. This CDR3 is 14 amino acids long. Germline CDR1 and CDR2: SQVTM and ANQGSEA. The CDR3 here is CSVVLVGKYNEQFF. The CDR3 bases are TGCAGCGTTGTACTAGTTGGTAAATACAATGAGCAGTTCTTC.

This sequence joins TRBV6-2 or TRBV6-3 and TRBJ2-1; 12 nucleotides agree with TRBD1. V shed 0 bases, J shed 10 bases, and the junction held 10 bases outside the gene matches. Germline V gene data show CDR1 as MNHEY and CDR2 as SVGEGT. The CDR3 is 17 amino acids. For the CDR3, the DNA is TGTGCCAGCAGTTACTCCGGGACAGGGGGCTCCCTTGGAGAGCAGTTCTTC. Translation gives CASSYSGTGGSLGEQFF.

This clonotype has just a few counts. The V and J genes are TRBV7-2 and TRBJ2-3, with D perhaps TRBD2 (5 bases). The CDR3 spans 15 residues. The germline V gene has CDR1 SGHTA and CDR2 FQGNSA. Deletions cut 1 base from V and 4 bases from J, with 12 bases between. The CDR3 is CASSLVDYLPDTQYF. CDR3 DNA: TGTGCCAGCAGCTTAGTAGACTATCTTCCAGATACGCAGTATTTT.

The V call is TRBV7-2, the J call TRBJ2-1; 8 positions agree with TRBD2. Germline loops: CDR1 SGHTA, CDR2 FQGNSA. V dropped 4 bases and J dropped 2; count of bases not matched to a gene: 13. This CDR3 comprises 18 residues. This CDR3 reads CASSSSIGSGGPYNEQFF. The DNA for the CDR3 is TGTGCCAGCAGCTCCTCAATTGGATCGGGAGGGCCCTACAATGAGCAGTTCTTC.

The chain joins TRBV2 to TRBJ1-5; TRBD1 might be the D (6 bases). Germline-derived CDR1 and CDR2 are SNHLY and FYNNEI. The V and J ends lost 6 bases and 4 bases respectively, with 13 bases between them. This CDR3 contains 14 residues. The CDR3 region has the DNA TGTGCCAGCAGGACCAGGGGAAGAAATCAGCCCCAGCATTTT. Its protein product is CASRTRGRNQPQHF. Using reference TRBV2 and TRBJ1-5 for the parts outside the CDR3, the full variable domain is EPEVTQTPSHQVTQMGQEVILRCVPISNHLYFYWYRQILGQKVEFLVSFYNNEISEKSEIFDDQFSVERPDGSNFTLKIRSTKLEDSAMYFCASRTRGRNQPQHFGDGTRLSIL.

The gene calls are TRBV28 and TRBJ2-7; maybe TRBD1 (6 bases). The CDR3 spans 13 residues. V was shortened by 6 bases and J by 3 bases, with 12 bases between the two germline ends. Germline CDR1 and CDR2: MDHEN and SYDVKM. The CDR3 DNA sequence: TGTGCCAGCAGCCGAGACAGGATCTACGAGCAGTACTTC. Protein: CASSRDRIYEQYF.

This sequence joins TRBV7-9 and TRBJ1-2, with 7 nucleotides matching TRBD1. CDR1 SEHNR and CDR2 FQNEAQ come from the germline V gene (reference sequence). Trimming at V came to 5 bases and at J to 2 bases, leaving 8 bases not matched to a gene. The CDR3 runs 15 residues. CDR3 sequence reads: CASSMDGTANYGYTF. The CDR3 bases are TGTGCCAGCAGCATGGACGGGACAGCAAACTATGGCTACACCTTC. The variable domain in full, with the rest retrieved from reference TRBV7-9 and TRBJ1-2, is DTGVSQNPRHKITKRGQNVTFRCDPISEHNRLYWYRQTLGQGPEFLTYFQNEAQLEKSRLLSDRFSAERPKGSFSTLEIQRTEQGDSAMYLCASSMDGTANYGYTFGSGTRLTVV.

V is TRBV27 and J is TRBJ2-1; D remains ambiguous. The CDR3 runs 17 residues. V gave up 6 bases and J gave up 0 bases, with 18 bases separating them. Germline V gives CDR1 MNHEY, CDR2 SMNVEV (reference sequence). The CDR3 nucleotides read TGTGCCAGCAGCTCACTATACGGCGGTAGCTCCTACAATGAGCAGTTCTTC. Encoded protein: CASSSLYGGSSYNEQFF.

In this sample, this clonotype turned up a few times. The genes are TRBV9 and TRBJ2-3; D remains ambiguous. CDR1 and CDR2 (germline): SGDLS, YYNGEE. Trimming stripped 2 bases from V and 0 bases from J, with 4 bases between. The CDR3 covers 13 residues. CDR3 protein: CASSVASTDTQYF. The DNA for the CDR3 is TGTGCCAGCAGCGTGGCAAGCACAGATACGCAGTATTTT.

The V call is TRBV12-3 or TRBV12-4, the J call TRBJ2-7; 8 bases map to TRBD2. This CDR3 comprises 14 residues. V trimming: 5 bases; J trimming: 3 bases; junction bases outside the gene matches: 6. The DNA of the CDR3 is TGTGCCAGCAGTCTCATAGCGGGGTTCTACGAGCAGTACTTC. Protein sequence: CASSLIAGFYEQYF.

This clonotype was found a few times. The CDR3 nucleotides read TGTGCCAGCCGGGGGGTCACAGATACGCAGTATTTT. This translates into CASRGVTDTQYF. The chain recombines TRBV3-1 with TRBJ2-3; 7 nucleotides agree with TRBD2. This CDR3 comprises 12 residues. Per germline, CDR1 LGHDT and CDR2 YNNKEL (reference sequence). J lost 2 bases, V lost 8 bases, and 1 base had no gene match.

This clonotype was found a few times. The gene calls are TRBV10-3 and TRBJ1-6; TRBD1 aligns across 8 bases. Germline values: CDR1 ENHRY, CDR2 SYGVKD. V lost 5 bases and J lost 0; bases outside the gene matches: 9. This CDR3 comprises 18 residues. Here the CDR3 reads CAISPTGGLTSYNSPLHF. CDR3 bases: TGTGCCATCAGTCCAACAGGGGGACTAACCTCCTATAATTCACCCCTCCACTTT.

This chain connects TRBV4-1 to TRBJ2-3; 8 bases agree with TRBD1. Trimming took 0 bases from V and 6 from J; bases not matched to a gene: 5. The CDR3 covers 15 residues. The V gene's germline CDR1 is MGHRA and CDR2 YSYEKL. In DNA, the CDR3 is TGCGCCAGCAGCCAAGATGGGACAGGCGGGGATACGCAGTATTTT. Translating gives CASSQDGTGGDTQYF.

The chain couples TRBV28 to TRBJ2-7, with D unresolved. Per the germline V gene, CDR1 is MDHEN and CDR2 is SYDVKM. Between the trimmed V and J ends, which lost 9 bases and 9 bases, there was a span of 21 bases. The CDR3 is 13 amino acids. The CDR3 DNA sequence: TGTGCCAGTACCTTAGGCGGAGTCAAGGGGCAGTACTTC. The encoded protein is CASTLGGVKGQYF.

This clonotype was counted only a few times. The CDR3 DNA is TGTGCCAGCAGTTTCCCGTGGGCGGCTTACTCTGGGGCCAACGTCCTGACTTTC. Translating gives CASSFPWAAYSGANVLTF. The V gene is TRBV28, the J gene TRBJ2-6; no firm D call. CDR3 length: 18 residues. Germline CDR1 reads MDHEN; CDR2 reads SYDVKM. V lost 3 bases to trimming and J lost 0 bases, with 15 bases between them.

Regarding this clonotype: The junction differs from germline at one of its ends, possibly a read error. V usage is TRBV30 and J usage is TRBJ2-1; 7 bases map to TRBD2. This CDR3 region has 16 residues. In germline, CDR1 is GTSNPN, CDR2 SVGIG (reference sequence). CDR3 nucleotide sequence: TGTGCCTGGAGTGTCGATGGGGGAGGGCCCTACAATGAGCAGTTCTTT. Its translation: CAWSVDGGGPYNEQFF. Looking up the rest from reference TRBV30 and TRBJ2-1 gives the full variable domain: SQTIHQWPATLVQPVGSPLSLECTVEGTSNPNLYWYRQAAGRGLQLLFYSVGIGQISSEVPQNLSASRPQDRQFILSSKKLLLSDSGFYLCAWSVDGGGPYNEQFFGPGTRLTVL.

This clonotype was counted ten times or more. The chain links TRBV5-1 to TRBJ2-7; possible D gene TRBD2, 6 bases. V lost 0 bases and J 0 bases, leaving 7 bases between the germline ends. The length of the CDR3 is 14 residues. Germline assignment: CDR1 SGHRS and CDR2 YFSETQ. CDR3 region: CASSLVGSSYEQYF. For the CDR3, the DNA is TGCGCCAGCAGCTTGGTCGGGAGCTCCTACGAGCAGTACTTC.